This T cell receptor beta chain emerged from a study of T cells in Graves' hyperthyroidism and ophthalmopathy. Germline V gene sequence: CDR1 LGHDT, CDR2 YNNKEL (reference sequence). This CDR3 contains 16 residues. TCR beta CDR3 sequences were amplified from RNA transcripts. Carried out on the TCR CDR3, a first-round RT-PCR used the HTBI primer set. TCRdb reanalysed the multiplex PCR reads using MiXCR and keeps one entry per CDR3 protein. The sample lists roughly 740,000 distinct CDR3 sequences; 16% were seen once. About this clonotype itself: This may arise from a read error, as a much more abundant clone is one base away.

The source material was blood. This TCR derives from a man between 18 and 35 years old with Graves' hyperthyroidism. V is TRBV3-1 and J is TRBJ2-1; weak D call: TRBD2 (6 bases). The CDR3 coding sequence is TGTGCCGGCAGCCAAGAAGAAGGCGGGGCGTACAATGAGCAGTTCTTC. Translation: CAGSQEEGGAYNEQFF.